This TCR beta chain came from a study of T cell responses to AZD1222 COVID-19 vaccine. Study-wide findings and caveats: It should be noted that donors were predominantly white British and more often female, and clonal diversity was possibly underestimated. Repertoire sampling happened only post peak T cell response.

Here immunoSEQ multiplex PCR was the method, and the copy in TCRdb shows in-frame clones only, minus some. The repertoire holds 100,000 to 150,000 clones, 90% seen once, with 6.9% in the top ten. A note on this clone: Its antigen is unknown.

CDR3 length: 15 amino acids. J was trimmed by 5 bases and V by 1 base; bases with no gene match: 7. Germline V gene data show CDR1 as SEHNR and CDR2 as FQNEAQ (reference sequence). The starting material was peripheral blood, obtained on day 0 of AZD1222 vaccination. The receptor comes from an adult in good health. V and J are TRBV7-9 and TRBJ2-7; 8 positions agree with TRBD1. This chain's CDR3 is CASSLVQGAPNEQYF. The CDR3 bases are TGTGCCAGCAGCTTAGTCCAGGGGGCCCCCAACGAGCAGTACTTC.